The next 26 T cell receptor beta chains were all read from a single sample in a study of T cells in Graves' hyperthyroidism and ophthalmopathy (dated by TCRdb to the late 2010s). Library creation used multiplex PCR. The sequencer was an Illumina HiSeq 2000. TCR beta CDR3 regions were amplified from RNA transcripts. The first round of RT-PCR for the TCR CDR3 was performed with the HTBI primer set and the Qiagen OneStep RT-PCR kit. The raw public reads went through TCRdb reprocessing: fastp at Q25, MiXCR clone calling, in-frame beta chains kept. Every distinct CDR3 protein forms one entry, paired with its most common genes and DNA. A total of about 210,000 distinct CDR3 sequences appear in this sample, 15% to 20% of them only once. Together, the top ten hold roughly 50% of the sample. The sample was blood. The receptors stem from a man over 45 with Graves' hyperthyroidism.

This clonotype came up a few times. The chain joins TRBV15 to TRBJ2-7, with 9 bases identical to TRBD2. Germline trimming cut 3 bases from V and 6 bases from J; bases unmatched to any gene: 9. Germline V gives CDR1 LNHNV, CDR2 YYDKDF (reference sequence). This CDR3 spans 15 amino acids. The CDR3 sequence is CATSSAGLAGAEQYF. DNA of the CDR3: TGTGCCACCAGCAGCGCGGGATTAGCGGGGGCCGAGCAGTACTTC.

The rearrangement joins TRBV20-1 to TRBJ2-3; the D gene is possibly TRBD1 (5 bases). The CDR3 is 10 amino acids. V was cut by 6 bases and J by 6 bases, with 7 bases left in between. Per germline, CDR1 DFQATT and CDR2 SNEGSKA (reference sequence). CDR3 residues: CSAGRDTQYF. DNA of the CDR3: TGCAGTGCGGGGCGGGATACGCAGTATTTT.

The genes are TRBV24-1 and TRBJ2-3; perhaps D is TRBD1 or TRBD2 (5 bases each). The CDR3 spans 16 residues. Trimming pared 4 bases from V and 2 bases from J, leaving 15 bases between. Germline V gene data show CDR1 as KGHDR and CDR2 as SFDVKD. In DNA form, the CDR3 reads TGTGCCACCAGTGAAAGGGACCAAATATCCACAGATACGCAGTATTTT. Amino acids: CATSERDQISTDTQYF.

This rearrangement joins TRBV27 to TRBJ2-2; 8 nucleotides align to TRBD1. CDR3 length: 14 residues. The V segment lost 6 bases and the J segment 4 bases; nucleotides outside the gene matches: 4. Germline-derived CDR1 and CDR2 are MNHEY and SMNVEV (reference sequence). The CDR3: CASSGQGGTGELFF. The CDR3 DNA sequence: TGTGCCAGCAGCGGACAGGGTGGCACCGGGGAGCTGTTTTTT.

This clonotype was observed a handful of times. V usage is TRBV30 and J usage is TRBJ1-1; no reliable D call. Germline lookup yields CDR1 GTSNPN and CDR2 SVGIG (reference sequence). V was shortened by 0 bases and J by 4 bases, with 12 bases between the two germline ends. The CDR3 has 14 amino acids. The CDR3, as DNA: TGTGCCTGGAGTGTACTAAGCTTTACCACTGAAGCTTTCTTT. Amino acid sequence: CAWSVLSFTTEAFF.

This clonotype was seen only a few times. This rearrangement joins TRBV9 to TRBJ1-1; tentatively, D is TRBD1 (5 bases). Germline CDR1 reads SGDLS; CDR2 reads YYNGEE. The CDR3 contains 13 residues. V lost 0 bases to trimming and J lost 6 bases, with 9 bases between them. CDR3 coding DNA: TGTGCCAGCAGCGTAGCGGGGGTTGCTGAAGCTTTCTTT. As protein: CASSVAGVAEAFF.

The chain couples TRBV6-6 to TRBJ2-3; D gene unclear. This CDR3 is built from 13 residues. Germline V gene lookup returns CDR1 MNHNY and CDR2 SVGAGI (reference sequence). Trimming removed 0 bases from V and 6 bases from J, with 7 bases in between. CDR3 amino acids: CASSYSRLDTQYF. The CDR3 nucleotides are TGTGCCAGCAGTTACTCCCGTTTGGATACGCAGTATTTT.

This clonotype came up many times. The chain recombines TRBV7-2 with TRBJ2-3; 12 bases match TRBD1. CDR3 length: 16 amino acids. Germline assignment: CDR1 SGHTA and CDR2 FQGNSA. The V segment lost 5 bases and the J segment 5 bases; nucleotides outside the gene matches: 8. This CDR3 is CASSEQGQGAGDTQYF. CDR3 DNA sequence: TGTGCCAGCAGCGAGCAGGGACAGGGGGCCGGAGATACGCAGTATTTT.

This clonotype was detected ten times or more. The rearrangement uses TRBV10-3 and TRBJ2-1; D is unresolved. There are 13 residues in the CDR3. Germline loops: CDR1 ENHRY, CDR2 SYGVKD. The V end was cut by 3 bases, the J end by 9 bases, with 12 bases between. The CDR3 sequence: CAISDYGSREQFF. In nucleotides, the CDR3 is TGTGCCATCAGTGATTACGGGTCGCGTGAGCAGTTCTTC.

The sample holds many counts of this clonotype. CDR3 loop: CASSSRPEGNTIYF. The DNA of the CDR3 is TGTGCCAGCAGTTCGCGACCCGAGGGAAACACCATATATTTT. The chain joins TRBV27 to TRBJ1-3; D not certain. Germline loops: CDR1 MNHEY, CDR2 SMNVEV (reference sequence). The CDR3 sequence is 14 residues long. V lost 4 bases and J 4 bases, leaving 11 bases between the germline ends.

A word on this clonotype: A much larger clone lies a single base off, so this may be a read error. The rearrangement joins TRBV28 to TRBJ2-7; D remains unclear. Trimming left V 9 bases short and J 6 bases short, with 15 bases between. CDR1 is MDHEN, CDR2 SYDVKM, per germline. CDR3 size: 12 residues. The CDR3 region is CASVNGNREQYF. The CDR3 coding sequence is TGTGCCAGTGTCAATGGCAATCGCGAGCAGTACTTC.

In this sample, this clonotype turned up many times. This sequence joins TRBV5-1 and TRBJ2-3; a weak D match, TRBD1 (6 bases). Trimming cost V 4 bases and J 0 bases, with 12 bases left between them. The CDR3 has 15 amino acids. Germline V gene sequence: CDR1 SGHRS, CDR2 YFSETQ. The CDR3 reads CASSPQGPSTDTQYF. The CDR3 DNA reads TGCGCCAGCAGCCCTCAGGGGCCTAGCACAGATACGCAGTATTTT.

The chain joins TRBV24-1 to TRBJ2-1; D gene ambiguous. The CDR3 covers 16 residues. Per the germline V gene, CDR1 is KGHDR and CDR2 is SFDVKD. V lost 4 bases, J lost 5 bases, and 17 bases lay in between. In nucleotides, the CDR3 is TGTGCCACCAGTGACCGCTTTGCAACTGCCCACAATGAGCAGTTCTTC. Protein: CATSDRFATAHNEQFF.

This clonotype was seen a few times. The V call is TRBV12-3 or TRBV12-4, the J call TRBJ2-7; D is undetermined. V was clipped by 2 bases and J by 0 bases, with 5 bases between them. The CDR3 runs 13 residues. The CDR3 here is CASSLSASYEQYF. For the CDR3, the DNA is TGTGCCAGCAGTTTAAGCGCCTCCTACGAGCAGTACTTC.

With respect to this clonotype: Here the CDR3 omits its conserved ending phenylalanine or tryptophan, so a read error is the likely source. The rearrangement joins TRBV5-1 to TRBJ1-1; D uncertain. V was clipped by 3 bases and J by 2 bases, with 14 bases between them. CDR1 SGHRS and CDR2 YFSETQ come from the germline V gene. The CDR3 is made up of 15 amino acids. In nucleotides, the CDR3 is TGCGCCAGCAGCTGGGCCGGGCCCTACAACACTGAAGCTTTCCTT. It translates to CASSWAGPYNTEAFL.

The J gene is TRBJ1-5, the V gene TRBV19; perhaps TRBD1 as D (6 bases). Germline CDR1 reads LNHDA; CDR2 reads SQIVND (reference sequence). The CDR3 is 14 amino acids. The germline V and J ends were trimmed by 5 bases and 4 bases, with 12 bases remaining between them. CDR3 nucleotides: TGTGCCAGTAGTCCGGGACACCGAAATCAGCCCCAGCATTTT. Residues: CASSPGHRNQPQHF.

This clonotype occurred many times. The J gene is TRBJ2-5, the V gene TRBV27; 8 nucleotides match TRBD1. V shed 8 bases, J shed 3 bases, and the junction held 11 bases outside the gene matches. Germline V gene sequence: CDR1 MNHEY, CDR2 SMNVEV (reference sequence). The CDR3 loop spans 15 amino acids. The CDR3 nucleotides read TGTGCCAGCCGGGATCCTGGGACAGGAAAAGAGACCCAGTACTTC. It translates to CASRDPGTGKETQYF.

This clonotype was seen ten or more times. The CDR3 loop reads CASSLMSGANVLTF. The CDR3, as DNA: TGTGCCAGCAGCTTAATGTCTGGGGCCAACGTCCTGACTTTC. The genes are TRBV7-9 and TRBJ2-6; D is uncertain. V dropped 2 bases and J dropped 1 base, with 3 bases sitting between them. Per the germline V gene, CDR1 is SEHNR and CDR2 is FQNEAQ (reference sequence). The CDR3 sequence is 14 residues long.

In its sample, this clonotype was seen many times. This chain links TRBV7-2 with TRBJ2-3; TRBD1 aligns across 10 bases. The V segment lost 4 bases and the J segment 3 bases; nucleotides outside the gene matches: 1. Per germline, CDR1 SGHTA and CDR2 FQGNSA. CDR3 length equals 14 residues. This chain's CDR3 is CASSWDRGTDTQYF. In nucleotides, the CDR3 is TGTGCCAGCAGCTGGGACAGGGGTACAGATACGCAGTATTTT.

In this sample, this clonotype turned up a few times. The chain uses TRBV4-2 and TRBJ1-2; D remains unclear. In germline, CDR1 is LGHNA, CDR2 YNFKEQ. The CDR3 runs 15 residues. V shed 4 bases and J shed 1 base, with 13 bases lying between them. The CDR3 DNA follows: TGTGCCAGCAGCCCCACCCTAGACATTAACTATGGCTACACCTTC. This translates into CASSPTLDINYGYTF.

This clonotype was counted at least ten times. The rearrangement links TRBV20-1 to TRBJ1-6; a weak D match, TRBD1 (5 bases). Trimming stripped 5 bases from V and 0 bases from J, with 17 bases between. The germline V gene encodes CDR1 DFQATT and CDR2 SNEGSKA (reference sequence). CDR3 length equals 17 residues. CDR3 region: CSARRSGAGSYNSPLHF. As DNA, the CDR3 is TGCAGTGCTCGGCGGAGTGGGGCGGGCTCCTATAATTCACCCCTCCACTTT.

The V and J genes are TRBV6-1 and TRBJ2-3; 8 positions match TRBD2. The CDR3 is 13 residues long. The germline V gene encodes CDR1 MNHNS and CDR2 SASEGT. Unmatched junction bases numbered 5, after V lost 7 bases and J lost 5 bases. The CDR3 spells CASTGGRGDTQYF. The CDR3 DNA is TGTGCCAGCACGGGGGGGCGGGGAGATACGCAGTATTTT.

The J gene is TRBJ2-2, the V gene TRBV2, with TRBD2 matching 12 bases. From germline, CDR1 is SNHLY and CDR2 FYNNEI. The length of the CDR3 is 15 residues. The trim removed 10 bases at V and 5 bases at J, leaving 8 bases unmatched. The CDR3 here is CANRGLAGKTGELFF. CDR3 nucleotides: TGTGCCAACAGAGGACTAGCGGGAAAAACCGGGGAGCTGTTTTTT.

This clonotype has only a few counts. The DNA of the CDR3 is TGTGCCAGCAGTTACTCGATCGGGCCTCCGAACACCGGGGAGCTGTTTTTT. Residues: CASSYSIGPPNTGELFF. The J gene is TRBJ2-2, the V gene TRBV6-2 or TRBV6-3; no reliable D call. The V end lost 0 bases, the J end lost 0 bases, and 11 bases lay between the germline ends. There are 17 residues in the CDR3. Germline lookup yields CDR1 MNHEY and CDR2 SVGEGT.

The V and J genes are TRBV11-1 and TRBJ2-1; 13 bases align to TRBD2. With 1 base clipped from V and 6 bases from J, the junction kept 12 bases outside the gene matches. The CDR3 has 19 residues. Looked up from germline, CDR1 is SGHAT and CDR2 is FQDESV (reference sequence). CDR3 in DNA: TGTGCCAGCAGCTTAGTCGGGCCCTGGACTAGCGGGAGAACCAATGAGCAGTTCTTC. Amino acid sequence: CASSLVGPWTSGRTNEQFF.

This clonotype was found a few times. This chain joins TRBV5-1 and TRBJ1-3; D unclear. The CDR3 runs to 15 residues. Trimming took off 0 bases at V and 2 bases at J, with 9 bases between the two ends. Germline CDR1 SGHRS, CDR2 YFSETQ. The CDR3 reads CASSLDGVPGNTIYF. CDR3 bases: TGCGCCAGCAGCTTGGATGGCGTCCCTGGAAACACCATATATTTT.